This T cell receptor (beta chain) is from a study of shared clonotypes between healthy human individuals. Germline CDR1 and CDR2: MDHEN and SYDVKM. The CDR3 is made up of 15 amino acids. Between the trimmed V and J ends, which lost 5 bases and 5 bases, there was a span of 18 bases. Many counts were recorded for this clone. TCRdb's table, derived via immunoSEQ multiplex PCR, lists solely in-frame clones and lacks some. The table has roughly 1,000,000 clones, around 78% seen once. The sequenced sample consisted of memory CD4+ T cells from PBMCs. As to subset: CD45RA-negative fraction. The TCR was taken from a man younger than 35 in good health. Some clones in this sample may be carry-over from other donors' samples. V is TRBV28 and J is TRBJ2-5, with D possibly matching TRBD1 (6 bases). CDR3 DNA sequence: TGTGCCAGCAGTACCTCAGGGGCCCCGCGGGAGACCCAGTACTTC. Protein: CASSTSGAPRETQYF.